This TCR beta chain was retrieved from a study of high-grade serous ovarian cancer treatment subgroups. Concerning this clone: Its antigen is unknown.

Tumor samples were obtained before definitive surgery or chemotherapy. The table came from immunoSEQ multiplex PCR; TCRdb's copy has only in-frame clones and leaves some out. The table lists about 520 clones, roughly 80% of them singletons. General study points: Same-patient tumor repertoires overlapped at about 0.095 to 0.8; different patients barely overlapped. CDR1 and CDR2 were left unanalyzed; analyses focused on CDR3.

The receptor's source is a human donor with high-grade serous ovarian cancer. The material sequenced was tumor tissue.

The CDR3 here is CASSQDRGGRELFF. The DNA for the CDR3 is TGTGCCAGTAGTCAGGACCGGGGAGGACGGGAGCTGTTTTTT. The chain links TRBV19 to TRBJ2-2; maybe TRBD2 (6 bases). CDR3 size: 14 residues. V lost 5 bases and J lost 9, with 16 bases in between. Per the germline V gene, CDR1 is LNHDA and CDR2 is SQIVND (reference sequence).